This T cell receptor (beta chain) derives from a study of OX40 agonist ivuxolimab in advanced cancers. Study overall: Hepatocellular carcinoma, melanoma, renal cell or head and neck cancer was diagnosed in the dose-escalation patients.

General study findings and limits: Clones of CD4+ and CD8+ blood T cells grew by week 6 at doses of 0.1 to 3.0 mg/kg.

Sequenced by immunoSEQ multiplex PCR; TCRdb stores in-frame clones only, minus some. The top ten clones hold 1.2% of a sample with more than 50,000 clones, roughly 83% of them seen once. V trimming: 7 bases; J trimming: 3 bases; junction bases outside the gene matches: 7. The CDR3 length is 15 residues. Per the germline V gene, CDR1 is SQVTM and CDR2 is ANQGSEA. Details on this clone: Antigen specificity is unknown.

This sample comprised CD4+ or CD8+ T cells sorted from blood, obtained in a trial of the OX40 agonist ivuxolimab. The sequence was collected from an adult with an advanced solid tumor such as melanoma, head and neck, liver or kidney cancer. The chain combines TRBV29-1 with TRBJ2-2, with 11 bases aligning to TRBD1. CDR3 sequence: CSGTGGARDTGELFF. DNA of the CDR3: TGCAGCGGGACAGGGGGCGCCCGGGACACCGGGGAGCTGTTTTTT.